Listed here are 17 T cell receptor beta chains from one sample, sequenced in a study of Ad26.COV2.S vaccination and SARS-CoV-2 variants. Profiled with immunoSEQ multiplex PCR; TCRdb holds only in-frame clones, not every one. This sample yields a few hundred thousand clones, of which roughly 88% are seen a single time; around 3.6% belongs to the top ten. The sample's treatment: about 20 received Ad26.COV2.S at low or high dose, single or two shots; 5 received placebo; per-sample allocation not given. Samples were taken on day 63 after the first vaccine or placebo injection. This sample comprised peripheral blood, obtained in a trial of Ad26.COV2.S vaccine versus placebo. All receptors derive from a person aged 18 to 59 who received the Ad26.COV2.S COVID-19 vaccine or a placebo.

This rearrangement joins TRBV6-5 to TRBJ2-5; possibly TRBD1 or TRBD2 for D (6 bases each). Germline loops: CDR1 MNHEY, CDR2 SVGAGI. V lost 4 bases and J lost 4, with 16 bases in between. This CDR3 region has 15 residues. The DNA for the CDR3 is TGTGCCAGCAGTTCCCTCGGGGGCCGGGGAGAGACCCAGTACTTC. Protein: CASSSLGGRGETQYF.

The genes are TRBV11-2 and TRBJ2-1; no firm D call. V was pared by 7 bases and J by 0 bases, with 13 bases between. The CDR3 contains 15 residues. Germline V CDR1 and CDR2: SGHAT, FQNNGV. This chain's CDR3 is CASIEVQSSYNEQFF. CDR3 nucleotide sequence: TGTGCCAGCATCGAGGTCCAGAGCTCCTACAATGAGCAGTTCTTC. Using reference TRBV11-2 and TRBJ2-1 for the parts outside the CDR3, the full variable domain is EAGVAQSPRYKIIEKRQSVAFWCNPISGHATLYWYQQILGQGPKLLIQFQNNGVVDDSQLPKDRFSAERLKGVDSTLKIQPAKLEDSAVYLCASIEVQSSYNEQFFGPGTRLTVL.

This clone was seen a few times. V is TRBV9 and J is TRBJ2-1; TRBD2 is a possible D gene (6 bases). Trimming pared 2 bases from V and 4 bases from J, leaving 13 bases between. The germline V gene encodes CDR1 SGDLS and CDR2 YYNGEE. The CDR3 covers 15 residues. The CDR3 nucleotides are TGTGCCAGCAGCGTCCGCGGGGAGCTTTACAATGAGCAGTTCTTC. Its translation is CASSVRGELYNEQFF.

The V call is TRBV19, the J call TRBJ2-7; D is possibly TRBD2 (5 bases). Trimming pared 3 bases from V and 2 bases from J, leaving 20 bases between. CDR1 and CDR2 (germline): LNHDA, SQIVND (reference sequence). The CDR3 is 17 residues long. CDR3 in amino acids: CASSIAGPGVLAYEQYF. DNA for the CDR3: TGTGCCAGTAGTATTGCGGGTCCCGGGGTCCTCGCCTACGAGCAGTACTTC. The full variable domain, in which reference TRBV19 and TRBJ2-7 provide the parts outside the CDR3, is DGGITQSPKYLFRKEGQNVTLSCEQNLNHDAMYWYRQDPGQGLRLIYYSQIVNDFQKGDIAEGYSVSREKKESFPLTVTSAQKNPTAFYLCASSIAGPGVLAYEQYFGPGTRLTVT.

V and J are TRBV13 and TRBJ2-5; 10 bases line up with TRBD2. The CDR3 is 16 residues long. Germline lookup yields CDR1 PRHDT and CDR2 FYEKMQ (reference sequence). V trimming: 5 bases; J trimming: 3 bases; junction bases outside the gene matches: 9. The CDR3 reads CASSPFSGGPEETQYF. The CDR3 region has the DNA TGTGCCAGCAGCCCGTTTAGCGGGGGGCCTGAAGAGACCCAGTACTTC.

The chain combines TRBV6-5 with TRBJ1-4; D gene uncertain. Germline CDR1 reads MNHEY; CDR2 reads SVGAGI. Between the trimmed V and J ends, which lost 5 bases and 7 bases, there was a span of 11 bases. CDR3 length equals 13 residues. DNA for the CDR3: TGTGCCAGCAGTCCCCAGAACTCTGAAAAACTGTTTTTT. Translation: CASSPQNSEKLFF.

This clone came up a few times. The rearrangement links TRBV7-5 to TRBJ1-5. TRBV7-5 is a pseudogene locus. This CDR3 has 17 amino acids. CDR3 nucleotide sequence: TGTGTCAGAAGCTTAGCGCTCAGGGAGGATCGCAATCAGCCCCAGCATTTT. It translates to CVRSLALREDRNQPQHF.

In nucleotides, the CDR3 is TGTGCCAGTATCAACAGGGGAATAGGTGAAGCTTTCTTT. It encodes CASINRGIGEAFF. The chain couples TRBV19 to TRBJ1-1; 7 nucleotides line up with TRBD1. CDR1 and CDR2 (germline): LNHDA, SQIVND (reference sequence). Losses at the gene ends were 7 bases for V and 7 bases for J; bases not matched to a gene: 9. The CDR3 length is 13 residues.

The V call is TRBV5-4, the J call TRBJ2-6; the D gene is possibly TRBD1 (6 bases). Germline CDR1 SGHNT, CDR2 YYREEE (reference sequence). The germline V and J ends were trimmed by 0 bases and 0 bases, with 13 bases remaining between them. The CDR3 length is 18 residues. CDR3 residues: CASSLGGLQASGANVLTF. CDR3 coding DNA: TGTGCCAGCAGCTTGGGGGGGCTACAAGCCTCTGGGGCCAACGTCCTGACTTTC. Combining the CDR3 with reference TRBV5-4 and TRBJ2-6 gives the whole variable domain ETGVTQSPTHLIKTRGQQVTLRCSSQSGHNTVSWYQQALGQGPQFIFQYYREEENGRGNFPPRFSGLQFPNYSSELNVNALELDDSALYLCASSLGGLQASGANVLTFGAGSRLTVL.

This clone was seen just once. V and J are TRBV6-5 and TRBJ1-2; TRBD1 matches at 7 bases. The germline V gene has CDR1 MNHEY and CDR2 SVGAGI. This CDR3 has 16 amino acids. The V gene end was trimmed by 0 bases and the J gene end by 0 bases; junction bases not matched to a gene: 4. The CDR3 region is CASSYSWTGANYGYTF. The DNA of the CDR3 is TGTGCCAGCAGTTACTCTTGGACAGGAGCTAACTATGGCTACACCTTC.

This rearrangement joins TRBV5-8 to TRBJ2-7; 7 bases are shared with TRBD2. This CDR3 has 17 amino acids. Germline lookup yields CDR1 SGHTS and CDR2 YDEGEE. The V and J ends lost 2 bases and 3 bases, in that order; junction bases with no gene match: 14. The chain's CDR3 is CASSFPMVGGLFYEQYF. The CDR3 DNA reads TGTGCCAGCAGCTTCCCCATGGTGGGGGGGTTGTTCTACGAGCAGTACTTC.

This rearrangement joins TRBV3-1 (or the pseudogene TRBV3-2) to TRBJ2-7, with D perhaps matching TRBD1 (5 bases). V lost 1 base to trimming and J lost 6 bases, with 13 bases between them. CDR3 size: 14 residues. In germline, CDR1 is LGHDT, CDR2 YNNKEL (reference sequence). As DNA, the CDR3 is TGTGCCAGCAGCCAAGGATGGCAGGGAACCGAGCAGTACTTC. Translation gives CASSQGWQGTEQYF.

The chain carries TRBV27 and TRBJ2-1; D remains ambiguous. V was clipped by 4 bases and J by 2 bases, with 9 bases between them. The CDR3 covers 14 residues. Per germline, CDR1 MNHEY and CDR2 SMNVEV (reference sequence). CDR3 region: CASSWAAAYNEQFF. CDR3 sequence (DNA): TGTGCCAGCAGTTGGGCCGCGGCCTACAATGAGCAGTTCTTC.

CDR3 sequence (DNA): TGTGCCAGCAGCCTGCTGGGCAGGGGTGAAAAACTGTTTTTT. As protein: CASSLLGRGEKLFF. The chain has TRBV7-6 and TRBJ1-4, with a possible D match to TRBD1 (6 bases). V lost 5 bases and J lost 7, with 14 bases in between. The germline V gene has CDR1 SGHVS and CDR2 FNYEAQ. This CDR3 spans 14 amino acids.

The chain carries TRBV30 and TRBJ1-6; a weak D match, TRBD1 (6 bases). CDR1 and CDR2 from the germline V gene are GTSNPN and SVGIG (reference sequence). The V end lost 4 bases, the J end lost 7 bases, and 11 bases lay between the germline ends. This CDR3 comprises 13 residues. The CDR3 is CAWKRTANSPLHF. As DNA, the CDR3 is TGTGCCTGGAAAAGGACAGCGAATTCACCCCTCCACTTT.

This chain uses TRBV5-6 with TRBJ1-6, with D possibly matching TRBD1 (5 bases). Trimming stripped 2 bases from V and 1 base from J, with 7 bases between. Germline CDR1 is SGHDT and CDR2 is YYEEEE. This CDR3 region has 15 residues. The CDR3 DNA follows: TGTGCCAGCAGCTTCCAGGGTTCCTATAATTCACCCCTCCACTTT. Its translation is CASSFQGSYNSPLHF.

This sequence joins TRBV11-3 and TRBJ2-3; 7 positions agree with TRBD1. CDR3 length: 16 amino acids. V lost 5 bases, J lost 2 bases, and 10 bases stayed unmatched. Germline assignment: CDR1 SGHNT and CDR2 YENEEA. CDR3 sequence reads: CASSARQGPNTDTQYF. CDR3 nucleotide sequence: TGTGCCAGCAGCGCTCGACAGGGCCCAAACACAGATACGCAGTATTTT. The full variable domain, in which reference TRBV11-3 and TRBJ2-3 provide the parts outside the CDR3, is EAGVVQSPRYKIIEKKQPVAFWCNPISGHNTLYWYLQNLGQGPELLIRYENEEAVDDSQLPKDRFSAERLKGVDSTLKIQPAELGDSAVYLCASSARQGPNTDTQYFGPGTRLTVL.